The 13 T cell receptor beta chains below all came from one sample that was sequenced in a study of tumor and adjacent non-tumor tissue in lung cancer. The library came from three nested PCR rounds adapted from ARM-PCR protocols. TCRdb analysed the multiplex PCR reads with MiXCR anew, one entry per CDR3 protein. Of 200,000 or so distinct CDR3 sequences in the sample, 71% were seen once. No cell sorting was done before RNA was extracted from the tissue. Sequenced: lung tumor tissue. The receptors shown here come from a man aged 55 to 69 with non-small cell lung cancer.

The chain has TRBV10-3 and TRBJ2-1; 8 nucleotides line up with TRBD2. CDR3 length: 15 residues. The germline gives CDR1 ENHRY, CDR2 SYGVKD. V trimming: 5 bases; J trimming: 3 bases; junction bases outside the gene matches: 6. The CDR3 is CAISLTSARYNEQFF. The CDR3 DNA sequence: TGTGCCATCAGTTTGACTAGCGCACGCTACAATGAGCAGTTCTTC.

To note about this clonotype: One junction end does not reproduce the germline sequence, and a read error may be involved. The CDR3 coding sequence is TGTGCCAGCAGTCAGGATATGAACACTGAGGCTATCTTT. Translated, it gives CASSQDMNTEAIF. The chain couples TRBV11-3 to TRBJ1-1; D is unresolved. The germline CDR1 and CDR2 sequences are SGHNT and YENEEA. The CDR3 is 13 residues long.

As to this clonotype: The junction differs from germline at one of its ends, possibly a read error. The chain employs TRBV12-3 or TRBV12-4 and TRBJ1-5; the match to TRBD1 covers 9 bases. CDR3 length: 15 amino acids. DNA of the CDR3: TGCGCCAGCAGCACGGAACAGGGGGCGTATCAGCCCCAGCATTTT. Its protein product is CASSTEQGAYQPQHF.

Regarding this clonotype: The CDR3 end shows no conserved phenylalanine or tryptophan, and so a read error is likely. The CDR3 region is CSAVAGAVGTYEQYI. The CDR3 DNA is TGCAGTGCCGTCGCAGGGGCAGTCGGAACCTACGAGCAGTACATC. The V and J genes are TRBV20-1 and TRBJ2-7, with a weak D call TRBD1 (6 bases). The germline V gene has CDR1 DFQATT and CDR2 SNEGSKA (reference sequence). The V and J ends lost 6 bases and 2 bases respectively, with 20 bases between them. The CDR3 runs 15 residues.

Turning to this clonotype: The junction departs from the called germline gene at one end, perhaps through a read error. This chain connects TRBV5-4 to TRBJ2-3, with TRBD1 identical over 10 bases. The CDR3 runs to 17 residues. Germline CDR1 SGHNT, CDR2 YYREEE (reference sequence). The CDR3 nucleotides are TGTGCTAGCAATACTGGAAGGGGGACAGGGGAGTCAGATACGCAGTATTTT. It is translated as CASNTGRGTGESDTQYF.

As to this clonotype: Germline and junction disagree at one end, which may indicate a read error. J is TRBJ2-2 and V is TRBV6-5, with 7 positions matching TRBD1. This CDR3 has 15 amino acids. Germline values: CDR1 MNHEY, CDR2 SVGAGI. In DNA, the CDR3 is TGTGCCAGCAGTTACTCCGGGACAGCTTCCGGGGAGCTGCTCTTT. It specifies CASSYSGTASGELLF.

The rearrangement links TRBV28 to TRBJ2-5, with 8 bases that match TRBD2. The CDR3 extends over 15 amino acids. V dropped 7 bases and J dropped 2; count of bases not matched to a gene: 9. Germline V lookup: CDR1 MDHEN, CDR2 SYDVKM. The CDR3 region is CASTIMREEQETQYF. CDR3 in DNA: TGTGCCAGCACTATAATGCGGGAGGAACAAGAGACCCAGTACTTC.

Comment on this clonotype: An end of the junction differs from the germline gene, which may be a read error. The chain recombines TRBV5-4 with TRBJ2-2, with D tentatively TRBD2 (7 bases). There are 15 residues in the CDR3. In germline, CDR1 is SGHNT, CDR2 YYREEE (reference sequence). The CDR3 bases are TGTGCCATCAGCTTCAGGGGAGGGGGCACCGGGGAGCTGTTTTTT. Translating gives CAISFRGGGTGELFF.

For this clonotype: Being one base from a much bigger clone, this may be a read error. V is TRBV20-1 and J is TRBJ1-5, with 9 bases aligning to TRBD1. Per the germline V gene, CDR1 is DFQATT and CDR2 is SNEGSKA (reference sequence). The CDR3 covers 14 residues. CDR3: CNAAQGARNQPQHF. In nucleotides, the CDR3 is TGCAATGCTGCACAGGGGGCCCGTAATCAGCCCCAGCATTTT.

Concerning this clonotype itself: Relative to the germline gene, one junction end is altered; a read error may explain this. The J gene is TRBJ1-6, the V gene TRBV6-6; TRBD1 agrees at 7 bases. The CDR3 has 14 amino acids. The V gene's germline CDR1 is MNHNY and CDR2 SVGAGI (reference sequence). Here the CDR3 reads CAGSYKGADSLLHF. CDR3 nucleotides: TGTGCCGGCAGTTACAAGGGGGCAGATTCACTCCTCCACTTT.

As regards this clonotype: A much larger clone lies one base from this, so it may be a read error. V is TRBV6-5 and J is TRBJ2-3, with no clear D. From germline, CDR1 is MNHEY and CDR2 SVGAGI. CDR3 length equals 14 residues. CDR3 protein: CDSSLTASTDTQYF. The CDR3 nucleotides read TGTGACAGCAGTCTGACGGCTAGCACAGATACGCAGTATTTT.

Concerning this clonotype itself: This may arise from a read error, as a much more abundant clone is one base away. This chain links TRBV4-1 with TRBJ1-1, with TRBD1 identical over 9 bases. Trimming cost V 2 bases and J 5 bases; bases outside gene matches: 15. Germline CDR1 MGHRA, CDR2 YSYEKL. There are 18 residues in the CDR3. CDR3 sequence reads: CASSQNIPTQGARTEAFF. The CDR3 nucleotides are TGCGCCAGCAGCCAAAATATCCCCACACAGGGGGCTAGGACTGAAGCTTTCTTT.

A remark on this clonotype: One end of the junction fails to match germline, which may point to a read error. In DNA form, the CDR3 reads TGTGCCAGCAATTTCGGAACAGGGGGCTCTGGGGCCAACGTCCTGATTTTC. Encoded protein: CASNFGTGGSGANVLIF. The chain is built from TRBV6-5 and TRBJ2-6; 9 positions match TRBD1. Germline-derived CDR1 and CDR2 are MNHEY and SVGAGI. This CDR3 region has 17 residues.